This is a list of T cell receptor beta chains from one sample in a study of T cell responses to AZD1222 COVID-19 vaccine. Clones were sequenced by immunoSEQ multiplex PCR, and TCRdb holds only the in-frame ones, with some missing. The sample records 15,000 to 20,000 clones, roughly 80% being singletons. This specimen was peripheral blood, taken 28 days after the second AZD1222 dose. Receptors originate from an adult who received the AZD1222 COVID-19 vaccine. Both conserved end residues are part of each CDR3. Each record gives: J gene, D gene, V gene, clone size, CDR3 DNA, CDR3 protein. A D gene is named only where the DNA matches it firmly. Some rows have no size entry. The others give once, few or many, or a class for an expanded clone.

TRBJ1-5,TRBD1,TRBV6-5,NA,TGTGCCAGCAGCATGACAGGGGGTAAGGATCAGCCCCAGCATTTT,CASSMTGGKDQPQHF
TRBJ1-2,NA,TRBV7-9,NA,TGTGCCAGCAGCTTAGAAAGGGGGGGTTCTCATGGCTACACCTTC,CASSLERGGSHGYTF
TRBJ2-7,NA,TRBV6-5,few,TGTGCCAGCAGTTACGGCCCGAGCGGCTACGAGCAGTACTTC,CASSYGPSGYEQYF
TRBJ1-2,NA,TRBV4-2,NA,TGTGCCAGCAGCTGGGGCAGCCAGGCCCATAACTATGGCTACACCTTC,CASSWGSQAHNYGYTF
TRBJ2-1,NA,TRBV4-3,NA,TGCGCCAGCAGCCGCAGGGGTACACGGGATGAGCAGTTCTTC,CASSRRGTRDEQFF
TRBJ1-3,NA,TRBV7-9,once,TGTGCCAGCAGCTTAGTTTCAGGTGGAAACACCATATATTTT,CASSLVSGGNTIYF
TRBJ2-7,NA,TRBV5-4,NA,TGTGCCAGCAGCTTGGCGTCCGACAGCGAGCAGTACTTC,CASSLASDSEQYF
TRBJ1-4,NA,TRBV3-1/TRBV3-2,NA,TGTGCCAGCAGCCAAAGAAGGACAGCAGAAAAACTGTTTTTT,CASSQRRTAEKLFF
TRBJ1-1,TRBD1,TRBV20-1,NA,TGCAGTGCTAGTCCCGGGACAGGGGACACTGAAGCTTTCTTT,CSASPGTGDTEAFF
TRBJ2-3,TRBD1,TRBV14,NA,TGTGCCAGCAGCCAAGAAAACAGGGGAGCAGATACGCAGTATTTT,CASSQENRGADTQYF
TRBJ1-1,TRBD1,TRBV2,NA,TGTGCCAGCAGTTCAACAGGGGGCTTCACTGAAGCTTTCTTT,CASSSTGGFTEAFF
TRBJ2-7,TRBD1,TRBV19,NA,TGTGCCAGTAGTATCGACAGGGCCTCCTACGAGCAGTACTTC,CASSIDRASYEQYF
TRBJ1-4,TRBD1,TRBV7-2,NA,TGTGCCAGCAGCTTACCGGGACAGCCACATGAAAAACTGTTTTTT,CASSLPGQPHEKLFF
TRBJ1-2,NA,TRBV4-1,NA,TGCGCCAGCAGCCAAGATGGCCGGGGGGCAATGGGCGGCTACACCTTC,CASSQDGRGAMGGYTF
TRBJ1-5,NA,TRBV5-1,NA,TGCGCCAGCAGCTTAAAGTTTGGTGAGGAATATAATCAGCCCCAGCATTTT,CASSLKFGEEYNQPQHF
TRBJ2-2,TRBD1,TRBV5-4,NA,TGTGCCAGCAGCTCGGAGCAGGGGGCTTCCGGGGAGCTGTTTTTT,CASSSEQGASGELFF
TRBJ2-1,NA,TRBV5-5,NA,TGTGCCAGCAGCTTGGACGGGGTTTCATACAATGAGCAGTTCTTC,CASSLDGVSYNEQFF
TRBJ2-5,NA,TRBV5-4,NA,TGTGCCAGCAGCCTACAAGGGAAAGAGACCCAGTACTTC,CASSLQGKETQYF
TRBJ2-3,NA,TRBV4-1,NA,TGCGCCAGCAGGGCGGGACAACCCACAGATACGCAGTATTTT,CASRAGQPTDTQYF
TRBJ1-2,TRBD1,TRBV12-3/TRBV12-4,NA,TGTGCCAGCAGCAGCGGACAGGGCTATGGCTACACCTTC,CASSSGQGYGYTF
TRBJ2-1,TRBD2,TRBV5-1,NA,TGCTCCAGCAGCTTGGATAGGGCGGATGTAGCGGGAGGTCTATTGAATGAGCAGTTCTTC,CSSSLDRADVAGGLLNEQFF
TRBJ1-2,NA,TRBV7-2,NA,TGTGCCAGCAGCTTAAGTTCATTTCCCTCCTATGGCTACACCTTC,CASSLSSFPSYGYTF
TRBJ2-2,NA,TRBV5-1,NA,TGCGCCAGCAGCTTGGCCATGGGGGGGAACACCGGGGAGCTGTTTTTT,CASSLAMGGNTGELFF
TRBJ2-5,NA,TRBV5-1,NA,TGCGCCAGCAGCTTTTTTGGGGGAGAGACCCAGTACTTC,CASSFFGGETQYF
TRBJ1-5,NA,TRBV10-3,few,TGTGCCATCAGTGGGACAAATCAGCCCCAGCATTTT,CAISGTNQPQHF